These 9 T cell receptor beta chains were all obtained from the same sample, sequenced in a study of immunodeficiency. Here immunoSEQ multiplex PCR was the method, and the copy in TCRdb shows in-frame clones only, minus some. The top ten clones hold around 12% of a sample with thousands of clones, 70% to 90% of them seen once. The sample taken for sequencing was CD8+ T cells from blood. These TCRs come from a human donor in good health.

This chain links TRBV9 with TRBJ2-1, with a possible D match to TRBD1 (5 bases). CDR3 length equals 16 residues. In germline, CDR1 is SGDLS, CDR2 YYNGEE. Trimming pared 1 base from V and 12 bases from J, leaving 23 bases between. CDR3 nucleotide sequence: TGTGCCAGCAGCGTAAAACCGGACACTGGATACTTGGGGCAGTTCTTC. It encodes CASSVKPDTGYLGQFF.

This chain connects TRBV4-1 to TRBJ2-7, with TRBD2 matching over 8 bases. Trimming at V came to 6 bases and at J to 0 bases, leaving 7 bases not matched to a gene. Germline lookup yields CDR1 MGHRA and CDR2 YSYEKL. CDR3 size: 15 residues. CDR3 sequence: CASSPIAGPSYEQYF. As DNA, the CDR3 is TGCGCCAGCAGTCCAATAGCGGGACCCTCCTACGAGCAGTACTTC.

V and J are TRBV29-1 and TRBJ2-1; a possible D gene is TRBD2 (6 bases). CDR3 length: 12 residues. Germline loops: CDR1 SQVTM, CDR2 ANQGSEA. Trimming stripped 8 bases from V and 8 bases from J, with 16 bases between. The CDR3 reads CSHADAGYEQFF. The CDR3 DNA is TGCAGCCACGCCGATGCGGGGTATGAGCAGTTCTTC.

This clone is labeled as large. Distinct nucleotide sequences in the sample also encode this CDR3. J is TRBJ2-7 and V is TRBV30; the D is unclear. This CDR3 is built from 13 residues. CDR1 is GTSNPN, CDR2 SVGIG, per germline (reference sequence). The V and J ends lost 2 bases and 5 bases respectively, with 13 bases between them. The CDR3 sequence: CAWSRPPGHEQYF. In nucleotides, the CDR3 is TGTGCCTGGAGTCGACCCCCAGGCCACGAGCAGTACTTC.

The chain joins TRBV4-1 to TRBJ2-7, with 7 bases aligning to TRBD2. Germline V gene data show CDR1 as MGHRA and CDR2 as YSYEKL. The CDR3 is 14 residues long. Germline trimming cut 3 bases from V and 2 bases from J; bases unmatched to any gene: 4. CDR3 residues: CASSHREGPYEQYF. The CDR3 nucleotides are TGCGCCAGCAGCCACAGGGAGGGACCCTACGAGCAGTACTTC.

The genes are TRBV6-1 and TRBJ2-7, with D perhaps TRBD1 (6 bases). In germline, CDR1 is MNHNS, CDR2 SASEGT. The V end lost 2 bases, the J end lost 0 bases, and 11 bases lay between the germline ends. This CDR3 has 15 residues. The CDR3 nucleotides are TGTGCCAGCAGTGAAAGGCAGGGGAGCTCCTACGAGCAGTACTTC. Its protein is CASSERQGSSYEQYF.

This clone was seen just once. The rearrangement uses TRBV29-1 and TRBJ2-1, with D perhaps matching TRBD1 (5 bases). Germline V CDR1 and CDR2: SQVTM, ANQGSEA. The CDR3 covers 15 residues. The V end lost 3 bases, the J end lost 4 bases, and 16 bases lay between the germline ends. The DNA of the CDR3 is TGCAGCGTTGATCCCAGGGAATGGTTGTACAATGAGCAGTTCTTC. This gives the protein CSVDPREWLYNEQFF.

The chain joins TRBV14 to TRBJ1-4; the D is unclear. Germline CDR1 reads SGHDN; CDR2 reads FVKESK. The CDR3 totals 12 residues. Trimming shortened V by 4 bases and J by 12 bases, and 12 bases separated the two germline ends. CDR3 nucleotide sequence: TGTGCCAGCAGCCTCCCCCGGGGTCAACTGTTTTTT. It codes for CASSLPRGQLFF.

This rearrangement joins TRBV21-1 to TRBJ1-1; the table's D call, TRBD1, was not checked against the DNA. TRBV21-1 is a recognized pseudogene. The CDR3 spans 18 residues. CDR3 nucleotides: TGTGCCAGCAGCTGTCCACCTGAGACAGGGGGCAACGACACTGAAGCTTTCTTT. It translates to CASSCPPETGGNDTEAFF.